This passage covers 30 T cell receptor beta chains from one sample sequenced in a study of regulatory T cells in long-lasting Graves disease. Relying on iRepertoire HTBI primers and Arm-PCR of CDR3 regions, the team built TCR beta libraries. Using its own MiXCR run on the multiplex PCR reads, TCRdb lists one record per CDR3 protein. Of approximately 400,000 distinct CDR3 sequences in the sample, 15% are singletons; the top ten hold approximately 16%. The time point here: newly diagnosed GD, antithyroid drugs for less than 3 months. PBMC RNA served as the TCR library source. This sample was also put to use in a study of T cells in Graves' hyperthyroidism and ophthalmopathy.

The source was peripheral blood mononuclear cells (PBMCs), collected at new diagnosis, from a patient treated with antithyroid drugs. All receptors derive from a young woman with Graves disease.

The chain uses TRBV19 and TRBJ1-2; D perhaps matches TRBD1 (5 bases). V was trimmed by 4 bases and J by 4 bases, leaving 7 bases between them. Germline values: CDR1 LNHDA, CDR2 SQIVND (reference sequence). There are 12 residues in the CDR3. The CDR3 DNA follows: TGTGCCAGTAGTAGGGACTTCTATGGCTACACCTTC. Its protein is CASSRDFYGYTF.

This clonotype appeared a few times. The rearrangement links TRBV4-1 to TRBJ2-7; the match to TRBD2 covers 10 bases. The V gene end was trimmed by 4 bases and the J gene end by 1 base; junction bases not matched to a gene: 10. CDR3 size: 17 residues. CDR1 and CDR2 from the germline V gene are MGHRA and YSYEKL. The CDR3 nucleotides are TGCGCCAGCAGCCTCCATACCTTACTAGCGGGGTCCTACGAGCAGTACTTC. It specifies CASSLHTLLAGSYEQYF.

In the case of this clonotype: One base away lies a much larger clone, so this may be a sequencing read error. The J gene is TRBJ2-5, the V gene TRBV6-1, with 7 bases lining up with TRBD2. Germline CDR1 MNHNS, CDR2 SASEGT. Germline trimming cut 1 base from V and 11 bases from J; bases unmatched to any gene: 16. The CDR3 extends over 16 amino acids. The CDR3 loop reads CASSEGRRGSRDEQYF. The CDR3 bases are TGTGCCAGCAGTGAAGGCCGTCGCGGGAGTAGGGATGAGCAGTACTTC.

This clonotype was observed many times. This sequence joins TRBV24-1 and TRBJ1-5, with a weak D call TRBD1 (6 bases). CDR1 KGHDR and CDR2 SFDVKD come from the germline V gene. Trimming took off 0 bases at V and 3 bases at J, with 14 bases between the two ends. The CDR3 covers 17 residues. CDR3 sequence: CATSDLPTGFINQPQHF. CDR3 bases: TGTGCCACCAGTGATTTGCCGACAGGCTTTATCAATCAGCCCCAGCATTTT.

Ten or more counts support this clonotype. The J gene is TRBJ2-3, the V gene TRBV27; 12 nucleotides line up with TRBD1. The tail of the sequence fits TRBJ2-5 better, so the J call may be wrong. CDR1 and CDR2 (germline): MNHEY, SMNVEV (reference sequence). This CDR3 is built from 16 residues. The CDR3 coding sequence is TGTGCCAGCAGTTTATTGGGGACAGGGGGCTCGGAGACCCAGTACTTC. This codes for CASSLLGTGGSETQYF.

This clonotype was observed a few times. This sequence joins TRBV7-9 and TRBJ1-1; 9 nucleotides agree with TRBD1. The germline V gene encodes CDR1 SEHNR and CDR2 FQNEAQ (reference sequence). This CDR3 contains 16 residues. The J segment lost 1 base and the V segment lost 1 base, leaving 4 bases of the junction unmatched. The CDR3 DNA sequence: TGTGCCAGCAGCTTAGGGACAGGGGTTTCGAACACTGAAGCTTTCTTT. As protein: CASSLGTGVSNTEAFF.

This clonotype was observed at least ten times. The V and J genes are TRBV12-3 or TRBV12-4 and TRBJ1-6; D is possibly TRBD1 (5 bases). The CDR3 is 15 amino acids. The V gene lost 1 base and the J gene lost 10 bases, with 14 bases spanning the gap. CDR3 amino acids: CASSLGTGARSPLHF. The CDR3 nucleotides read TGTGCCAGCAGTTTAGGAACCGGGGCACGGTCACCCCTCCACTTT.

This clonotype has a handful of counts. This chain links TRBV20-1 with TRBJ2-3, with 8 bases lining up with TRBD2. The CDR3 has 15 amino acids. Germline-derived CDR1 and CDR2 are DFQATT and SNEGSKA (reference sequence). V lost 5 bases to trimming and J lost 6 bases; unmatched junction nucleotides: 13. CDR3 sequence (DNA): TGCAGTGCTGGCCCGACTAGCGCTCGGCTCGATACGCAGTATTTT. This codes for CSAGPTSARLDTQYF.

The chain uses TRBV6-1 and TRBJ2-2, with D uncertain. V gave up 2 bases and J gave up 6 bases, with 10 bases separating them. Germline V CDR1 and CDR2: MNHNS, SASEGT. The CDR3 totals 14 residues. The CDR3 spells CASSELGPSGELFF. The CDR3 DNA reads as TGTGCCAGCAGTGAATTAGGGCCCTCCGGGGAGCTGTTTTTT.

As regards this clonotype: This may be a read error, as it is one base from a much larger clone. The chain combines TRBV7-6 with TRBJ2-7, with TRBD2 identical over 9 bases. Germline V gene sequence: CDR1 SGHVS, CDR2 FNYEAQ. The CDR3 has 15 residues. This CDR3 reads CTSSSIAGDVYEQYF. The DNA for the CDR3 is TGTACCAGCAGCTCGATAGCGGGAGACGTCTACGAGCAGTACTTC.

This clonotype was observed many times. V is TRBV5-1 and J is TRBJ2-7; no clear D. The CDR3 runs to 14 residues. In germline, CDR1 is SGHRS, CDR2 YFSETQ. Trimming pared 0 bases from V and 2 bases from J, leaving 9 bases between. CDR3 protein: CASSLVEQTYEQYF. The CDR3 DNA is TGCGCCAGCAGCTTGGTGGAACAGACCTACGAGCAGTACTTC.

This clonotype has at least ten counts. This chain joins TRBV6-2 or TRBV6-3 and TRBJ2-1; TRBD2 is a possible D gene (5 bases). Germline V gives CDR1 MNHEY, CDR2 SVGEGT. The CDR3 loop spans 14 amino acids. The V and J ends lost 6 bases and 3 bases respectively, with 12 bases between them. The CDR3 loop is CASSAGAGYNEQFF. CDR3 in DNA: TGTGCCAGCAGCGCGGGCGCCGGCTACAATGAGCAGTTCTTC.

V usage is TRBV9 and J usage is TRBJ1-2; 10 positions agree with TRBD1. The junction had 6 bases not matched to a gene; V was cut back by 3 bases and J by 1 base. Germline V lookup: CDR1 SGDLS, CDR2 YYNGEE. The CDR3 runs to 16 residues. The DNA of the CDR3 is TGTGCCAGCAGCGATTCCGGGACAGGGGTTAACTATGGCTACACCTTC. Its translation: CASSDSGTGVNYGYTF.

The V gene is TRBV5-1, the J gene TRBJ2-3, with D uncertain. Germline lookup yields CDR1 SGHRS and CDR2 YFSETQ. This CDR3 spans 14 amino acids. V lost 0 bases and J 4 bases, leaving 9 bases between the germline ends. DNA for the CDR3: TGCGCCAGCAGCTTGGGGACCCGCCCAGATACGCAGTATTTT. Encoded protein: CASSLGTRPDTQYF.

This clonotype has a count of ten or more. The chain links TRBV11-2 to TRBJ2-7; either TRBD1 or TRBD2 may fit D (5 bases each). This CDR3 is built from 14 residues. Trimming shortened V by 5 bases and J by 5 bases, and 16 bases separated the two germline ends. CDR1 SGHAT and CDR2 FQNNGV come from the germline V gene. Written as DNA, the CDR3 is TGTGCCAGCAGCGCTCACAGGCAGGGAGACGAGCAGTACTTC. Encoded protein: CASSAHRQGDEQYF.

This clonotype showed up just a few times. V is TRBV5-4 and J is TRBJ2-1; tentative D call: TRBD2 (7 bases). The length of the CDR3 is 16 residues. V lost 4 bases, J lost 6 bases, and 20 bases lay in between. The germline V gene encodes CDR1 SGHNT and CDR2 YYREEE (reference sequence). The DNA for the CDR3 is TGTGCCAGCAGCCCCCTGGGGGGGACACTGGGCAATGAGCAGTTCTTC. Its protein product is CASSPLGGTLGNEQFF. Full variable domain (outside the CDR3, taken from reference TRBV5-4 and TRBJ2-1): ETGVTQSPTHLIKTRGQQVTLRCSSQSGHNTVSWYQQALGQGPQFIFQYYREEENGRGNFPPRFSGLQFPNYSSELNVNALELDDSALYLCASSPLGGTLGNEQFFGPGTRLTVL.

CDR3 DNA: TGCAGCGTTCGGACCCCGGCCGAGCAGTACTTC. Protein: CSVRTPAEQYF. V and J are TRBV29-1 and TRBJ2-7; no clear D. The CDR3 is 11 residues long. V shed 5 bases and J shed 6 bases, with 11 bases lying between them. Looked up from germline, CDR1 is SQVTM and CDR2 is ANQGSEA.

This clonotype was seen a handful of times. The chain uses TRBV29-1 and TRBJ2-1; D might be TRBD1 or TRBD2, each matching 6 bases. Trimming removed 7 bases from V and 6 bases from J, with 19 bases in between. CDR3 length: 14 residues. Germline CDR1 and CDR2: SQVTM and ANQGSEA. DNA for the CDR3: TGCAGCGCCGACGGGGGCGGGTCTACCAATGAGCAGTTCTTC. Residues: CSADGGGSTNEQFF.

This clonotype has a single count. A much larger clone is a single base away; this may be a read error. This CDR3 reads CASSPGVVAGASYSEQFF. The CDR3 DNA reads TGCGCCAGCAGCCCCGGGGTAGTAGCGGGGGCTTCCTACAGTGAGCAGTTCTTC. The chain is built from TRBV5-1 and TRBJ2-1, with 9 bases lining up with TRBD2. The CDR3 runs 18 residues. Germline CDR1 is SGHRS and CDR2 is YFSETQ.

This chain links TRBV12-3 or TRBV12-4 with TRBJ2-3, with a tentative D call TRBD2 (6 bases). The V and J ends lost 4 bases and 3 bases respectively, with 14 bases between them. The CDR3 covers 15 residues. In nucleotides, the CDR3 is TGTGCCAGCAGTTCGCCTCGGGACTTTACAGATACGCAGTATTTT. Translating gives CASSSPRDFTDTQYF.

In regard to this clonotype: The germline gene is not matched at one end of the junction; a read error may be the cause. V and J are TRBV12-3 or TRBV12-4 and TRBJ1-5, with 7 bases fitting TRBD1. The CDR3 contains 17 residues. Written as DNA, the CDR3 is TGTGCCAGCAGTTTATTGGGGACAGTTGATAGCAATCAGCCCCTGCATTTT. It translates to CASSLLGTVDSNQPLHF.

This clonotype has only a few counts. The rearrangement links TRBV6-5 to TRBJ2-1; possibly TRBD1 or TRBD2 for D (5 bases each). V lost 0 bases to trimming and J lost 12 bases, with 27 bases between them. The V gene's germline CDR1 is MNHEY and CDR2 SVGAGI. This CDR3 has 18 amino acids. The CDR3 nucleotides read TGTGCCAGCAGTTACTCAAAGGATGGAAACGAGCGAATGAGGGGGCAGTTCTTC. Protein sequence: CASSYSKDGNERMRGQFF.

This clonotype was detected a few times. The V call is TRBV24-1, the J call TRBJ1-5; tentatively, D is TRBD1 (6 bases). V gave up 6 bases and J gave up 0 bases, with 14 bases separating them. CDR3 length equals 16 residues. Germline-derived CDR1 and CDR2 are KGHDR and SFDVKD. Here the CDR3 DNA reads TGTGCCACCAGTCGAGTACAGGGATATAGCAATCAGCCCCAGCATTTT. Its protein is CATSRVQGYSNQPQHF.

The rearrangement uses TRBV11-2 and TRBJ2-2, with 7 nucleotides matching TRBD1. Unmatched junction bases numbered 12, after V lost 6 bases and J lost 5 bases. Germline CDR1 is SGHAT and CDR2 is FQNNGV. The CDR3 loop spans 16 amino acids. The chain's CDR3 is CASSYSRDRKTGELFF. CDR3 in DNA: TGTGCCAGCAGTTACTCCCGGGACAGAAAAACCGGGGAGCTGTTTTTT.

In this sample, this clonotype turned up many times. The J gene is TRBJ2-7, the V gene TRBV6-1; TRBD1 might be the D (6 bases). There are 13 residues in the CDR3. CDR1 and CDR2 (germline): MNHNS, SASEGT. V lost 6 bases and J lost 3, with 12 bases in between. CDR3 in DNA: TGTGCCAGCAGGCCCGGGACACTCTACGAGCAGTACTTC. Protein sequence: CASRPGTLYEQYF.

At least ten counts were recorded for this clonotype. As DNA, the CDR3 is TGTGCCAGCAGCCTGACGGTTGGGGGCCCCTACAATGAGCAGTTCTTC. This translates into CASSLTVGGPYNEQFF. The V gene is TRBV27, the J gene TRBJ2-1; D perhaps matches TRBD1 (6 bases). Germline assignment: CDR1 MNHEY and CDR2 SMNVEV (reference sequence). This CDR3 is 16 amino acids long. Trimming took 6 bases from V and 2 from J, leaving 17 bases between them.

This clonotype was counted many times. For the CDR3, the DNA is TGTGCCAGCTCTTGGGGCCAGGACCAAGAGACCCAGTACTTC. It yields the protein CASSWGQDQETQYF. The chain is built from TRBV27 and TRBJ2-5, with D possibly being TRBD1 (5 bases). The CDR3 has 14 amino acids. Between the trimmed V and J ends, which lost 8 bases and 0 bases, there was a span of 13 bases. Germline CDR1 and CDR2: MNHEY and SMNVEV (reference sequence).

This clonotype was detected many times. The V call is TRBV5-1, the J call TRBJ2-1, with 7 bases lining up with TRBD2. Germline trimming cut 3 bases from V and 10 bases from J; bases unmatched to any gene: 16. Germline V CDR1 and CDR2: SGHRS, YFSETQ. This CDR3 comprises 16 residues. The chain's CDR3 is CASSSPPPFGAGEQFF. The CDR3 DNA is TGCGCCAGCAGCTCGCCCCCCCCCTTCGGAGCGGGAGAGCAGTTCTTC.

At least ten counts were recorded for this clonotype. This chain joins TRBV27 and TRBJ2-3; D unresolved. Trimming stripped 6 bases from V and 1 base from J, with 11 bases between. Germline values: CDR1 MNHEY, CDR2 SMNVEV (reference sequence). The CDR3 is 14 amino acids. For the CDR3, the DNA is TGTGCCAGCAGCTTAGGTTTGGGCACAGATACGCAGTATTTT. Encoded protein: CASSLGLGTDTQYF.

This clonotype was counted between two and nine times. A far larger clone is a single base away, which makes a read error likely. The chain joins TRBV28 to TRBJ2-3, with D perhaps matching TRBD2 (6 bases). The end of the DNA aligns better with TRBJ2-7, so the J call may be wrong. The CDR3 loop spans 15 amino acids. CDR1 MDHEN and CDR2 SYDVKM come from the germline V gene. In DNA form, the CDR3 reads TGTGCCAGCAGTGAAGGGGTTAGCGGAGCCTACGAGCAGTACTTC. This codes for CASSEGVSGAYEQYF.